This is a list of T cell receptor beta chains from one sample in a study of blood T cell repertoires in COVID-19. Produced via immunoSEQ multiplex PCR; TCRdb's table is partial and in-frame only. The table lists more than 95,000 clones, 85% of them singletons, with approximately 6.6% in the top ten. Sequenced input: peripheral blood. Every receptor here comes from a man older than 75 with active or convalescent COVID-19. CDR3s include the opening cysteine and the closing phenylalanine or tryptophan. D genes are given only for firm matches. A clone size is listed for some rows: how often the clone was seen (once, few, many), or a class if it is expanded.

V gene	clone size	J gene	D gene	CDR3 protein	CDR3 DNA
TRBV7-9	NA	TRBJ1-4	TRBD1	CASSHRGSNEKLFF	TGTGCCAGCAGCCACAGGGGTTCGAATGAAAAACTGTTTTTT
TRBV4-1	NA	TRBJ1-4	NA	CASRIRGWANEKLFF	TGCGCCAGCAGGATACGGGGTTGGGCTAATGAAAAACTGTTTTTT
TRBV18	few	TRBJ1-1	TRBD1	CASSQQGTVNTEAFF	TGTGCCAGCTCACAACAAGGGACAGTGAACACTGAAGCTTTCTTT
TRBV11-2	NA	TRBJ2-1	TRBD2	CASSLLVGGGASYNEQFF	TGTGCCAGCAGCTTATTGGTTGGGGGGGGAGCATCCTACAATGAGCAGTTCTTC
TRBV5-1	NA	TRBJ2-3	NA	CASSLPWASGTSTDTQYF	TGCGCCAGCAGCCTTCCGTGGGCCTCGGGAACTAGTACTGATACGCAGTATTTT
TRBV5-1	NA	TRBJ2-5	TRBD2	CASSLGGLAAQETQYF	TGCGCCAGCAGCTTGGGTGGACTAGCGGCCCAAGAGACCCAGTACTTC
TRBV4-1	once	TRBJ2-7	NA	CASSEDNGLIYEQYF	TGCGCCAGCAGCGAAGATAACGGTCTGATCTACGAGCAGTACTTC
TRBV19	NA	TRBJ2-7	NA	CASSIGSKQYF	TGTGCCAGTAGTATAGGTTCCAAGCAGTACTTC
TRBV6-5	NA	TRBJ1-5	TRBD1	CASSYRTGGNQPQHF	TGTGCCAGCAGTTACCGGACAGGGGGCAATCAGCCCCAGCATTTT
TRBV7-9	NA	TRBJ2-1	TRBD1	CASSLVGARGHEQFF	TGTGCCAGCAGCTTAGTAGGGGCTAGGGGGCATGAGCAGTTCTTC
TRBV30	NA	TRBJ1-1	TRBD1	CAWSVTTGSTEAFF	TGTGCCTGGAGTGTAACGACAGGGAGCACTGAAGCTTTCTTT
TRBV18	NA	TRBJ2-5	NA	CASSPQVRETQYF	TGTGCCAGCTCACCTCAGGTTAGGGAGACCCAGTACTTC
TRBV3-1/TRBV3-2	once	TRBJ2-7	TRBD1	CASSRRDRGSSYEQYF	TGTGCCAGCAGCCGGAGGGACAGGGGAAGTTCCTACGAGCAGTACTTC
TRBV12-2	few	TRBJ1-5	NA	CASRPPRQGGGNQPQHF	TGTGCAAGTCGTCCCCCCCGACAGGGGGGCGGCAATCAGCCCCAGCATTTT
TRBV21-1	NA	TRBJ1-2	NA	CASSISWSYGYTF	TGTGCCAGCAGCATATCATGGAGCTATGGCTACACCTTC
TRBV10-3	few	TRBJ2-2	TRBD1	CAIRGQGNTGELFF	TGTGCCATCAGGGGACAGGGGAACACCGGGGAGCTGTTTTTT
TRBV11-2	few	TRBJ1-5	NA	CASSLTAGNSNQPQHF	TGTGCCAGCAGCCTCACGGCAGGAAATAGCAATCAGCCCCAGCATTTT
TRBV5-8	NA	TRBJ1-5	NA	CASSLAGLSNQPQHF	TGTGCCAGCAGCTTGGCGGGTTTGAGCAATCAGCCCCAGCATTTT
TRBV3-1/TRBV3-2	NA	TRBJ2-7	NA	CASSQDPTYEQYF	TGTGCCAGCAGCCAAGATCCCACCTACGAGCAGTACTTC
TRBV15	NA	TRBJ2-3	NA	CATSRQLDTQYF	TGTGCCACCAGCAGGCAACTAGATACGCAGTATTTT
TRBV12-3/TRBV12-4	NA	TRBJ2-1	NA	CASSSVRVNEQFF	TGTGCCAGCAGTTCGGTGCGGGTCAATGAGCAGTTCTTC
TRBV10-3	NA	TRBJ1-6	TRBD1	CAISASDRGNSPLHF	TGTGCCATCAGTGCTTCGGACAGGGGCAATTCACCCCTCCACTTT